Here is one T cell receptor beta chain with its context. This sample stems from a study of blood T cell repertoires in COVID-19. Study in general: T cells, B-cell-depleted T cells, or PBMCs supplied cDNA or gDNA.

As processed by the authors: Reference gene primer amplification in the assay estimated nucleated cell counts. The method was immunoSEQ multiplex PCR; TCRdb's version includes in-frame clones alone and lacks a portion of them. That table supplies the V and J calls and clone size; D and trimming were determined from the DNA. The table includes approximately 97,000 clones, around 87% detected once. Looked up from germline, CDR1 is SQVTM and CDR2 is ANQGSEA. CDR3 size: 14 residues. Trimming took off 4 bases at V and 5 bases at J, with 15 bases between the two ends. Sequenced sample: peripheral blood. The rearrangement uses TRBV29-1 and TRBJ2-1; no reliable D call. The origin of this receptor is a man aged 50 to 60 with active or convalescent COVID-19. In DNA form, the CDR3 reads TGCAGCGTTGGCGGAACCCTCCTCGACAATGAGCAGTTCTTC. The encoded protein is CSVGGTLLDNEQFF.